The 26 T cell receptor beta chains in this list originate from one sample, sequenced in a study of T-cell reconstitution after alpha-beta-depleted transplantation in children. Unique molecular identifiers tagged the TCRbeta library. TCRdb processed the PCR reads anew with MiXCR; each CDR3 protein has one entry. This table holds some 240,000 distinct CDR3 sequences, around 12% found once. Source: PBMCs from the stem cell graft donor, taken from the stem cell graft. The receptor set was obtained from a human donor who donated a stem cell graft to a child with acute lymphoblastic leukemia.

Note on this clonotype: This sequence may be a read error, since a much larger clone differs from it by one base. This chain connects TRBV25-1 to TRBJ2-1, with D uncertain. There are 16 residues in the CDR3. Germline assignment: CDR1 MGHDK and CDR2 SYGVNS. Here the CDR3 DNA reads TGTGCCAGCAGTGAATATGCCGCGGAAACCTACAATGACCAGTTCTTC. This translates into CASSEYAAETYNDQFF.

This clonotype was seen at least ten times. This sequence joins TRBV7-9 and TRBJ1-4; D call uncertain. Trimming took 6 bases from V and 6 from J, leaving 14 bases between them. CDR1 and CDR2 (germline): SEHNR, FQNEAQ (reference sequence). The CDR3 is 14 amino acids. The DNA for the CDR3 is TGTGCCAGCAGACGGACGGGCGCCTATGAAAAACTGTTTTTT. This gives the protein CASRRTGAYEKLFF.

This clonotype was observed at least ten times. The chain's CDR3 is CASSRAWGGGEVFSNQPQHF. The CDR3 DNA reads as TGTGCCAGCAGCCGTGCCTGGGGCGGGGGGGAGGTTTTTAGTAATCAGCCCCAGCATTTT. J is TRBJ1-5 and V is TRBV21-1. TRBV21-1 counts as a pseudogene. CDR3 size: 20 residues.

This clonotype was observed many times. The chain carries TRBV12-3 or TRBV12-4 and TRBJ2-1, with D possibly matching TRBD2 (5 bases). The CDR3 runs 14 residues. V lost 3 bases to trimming and J lost 6 bases, with 12 bases between them. As DNA, the CDR3 is TGTGCCAGCAGTTTTGAGGGTAGTAGCAATGAGCAGTTCTTC. Protein sequence: CASSFEGSSNEQFF.

The table lists this clonotype with many counts. This chain links TRBV12-3 or TRBV12-4 with TRBJ2-3; 8 bases align to TRBD2. This CDR3 is built from 12 residues. After removal of 8 bases from V and 7 bases from J, the junction contained 5 bases not matched to a gene. CDR3 sequence reads: CASREGHNTQYF. The CDR3, as DNA: TGTGCCAGCCGGGAGGGACACAATACGCAGTATTTT.

In this sample, this clonotype turned up a few times. This chain connects TRBV3-1 to TRBJ1-5; no reliable D call. Germline V gene data show CDR1 as LGHDT and CDR2 as YNNKEL (reference sequence). Trimming left V 2 bases short and J 1 base short, with 6 bases between. This CDR3 has 14 residues. This CDR3 is CASSQIPSNQPQHF. Here the CDR3 DNA reads TGTGCCAGCAGCCAAATCCCGAGCAATCAGCCCCAGCATTTT.

This clonotype was recorded many times. The rearrangement links TRBV6-2 or TRBV6-3 to TRBJ2-6, with no clear D. Germline V gene sequence: CDR1 MNHEY, CDR2 SVGEGT. The ends were cut back, 0 bases at V and 0 bases at J, with 3 bases in the middle. The CDR3 extends over 15 amino acids. CDR3 region: CASSYSHSGANVLTF. CDR3 DNA: TGTGCCAGCAGTTACTCGCACTCTGGGGCCAACGTCCTGACTTTC.

This sequence joins TRBV29-1 and TRBJ2-1; 7 bases align to TRBD2. J gave up 4 bases and V 6 bases, and 6 bases lay outside the gene matches. This CDR3 contains 13 residues. The germline CDR1 and CDR2 sequences are SQVTM and ANQGSEA. As DNA, the CDR3 is TGCAGCGTGGGTAGCGGGCGGTACAATGAGCAGTTCTTC. Amino acid sequence: CSVGSGRYNEQFF.

This clonotype has at least ten counts. The rearrangement uses TRBV6-5 and TRBJ2-7; 12 bases align to TRBD2. Germline V gene lookup returns CDR1 MNHEY and CDR2 SVGAGI. This CDR3 region has 17 residues. J gave up 5 bases and V 2 bases, and 10 bases lay outside the gene matches. As DNA, the CDR3 is TGTGCCAGCAGTTACCTTCCTAGCGGGAGGGCTAACCACGAGCAGTACTTC. Protein: CASSYLPSGRANHEQYF.

This clonotype was detected many times. The gene calls are TRBV14 and TRBJ2-7; perhaps TRBD1 as D (6 bases). CDR1 SGHDN and CDR2 FVKESK come from the germline V gene. Trimming pared 4 bases from V and 2 bases from J, leaving 21 bases between. The CDR3 contains 17 residues. The CDR3 protein is CASSRGRGQGKPYEQYF. The CDR3, as DNA: TGTGCCAGCAGCCGAGGCCGCGGGCAGGGGAAGCCCTACGAGCAGTACTTC.

This clonotype was seen many times. The chain is built from TRBV25-1 and TRBJ2-4, with D perhaps given as TRBD1 or TRBD2 (5 bases each). V lost 3 bases and J lost 2, with 11 bases in between. Germline assignment: CDR1 MGHDK and CDR2 SYGVNS. This CDR3 comprises 15 residues. In DNA, the CDR3 is TGTGCCAGCAGTGATATGGGGGAGCCCAAAAACATTCAGTACTTC. Protein product: CASSDMGEPKNIQYF.

The sample holds many counts of this clonotype. The V gene is TRBV28, the J gene TRBJ1-2; a weak D match, TRBD1 (5 bases). This CDR3 comprises 13 residues. V shed 3 bases and J shed 8 bases, with 13 bases lying between them. Germline V gene lookup returns CDR1 MDHEN and CDR2 SYDVKM. The CDR3 protein is CASSFPVGGGYTF. CDR3 DNA sequence: TGTGCCAGCAGTTTTCCCGTCGGGGGGGGCTACACCTTC.

At least ten counts were recorded for this clonotype. The genes are TRBV11-2 and TRBJ2-5; D is tentatively TRBD1 or TRBD2 (5 bases each). Trimming pared 0 bases from V and 5 bases from J, leaving 10 bases between. There are 14 residues in the CDR3. The germline CDR1 and CDR2 sequences are SGHAT and FQNNGV. Here the CDR3 reads CASSLDGGGETQYF. CDR3 sequence (DNA): TGTGCCAGCAGCTTAGATGGGGGTGGGGAGACCCAGTACTTC.

This clonotype was recorded a few times. The chain's CDR3 is CASSLRRVIAEQYF. CDR3 sequence (DNA): TGCGCCAGCAGCCTACGCCGGGTGATTGCCGAGCAGTACTTC. J is TRBJ2-7 and V is TRBV4-3; D unresolved. The CDR3 spans 14 residues. Trimming took 4 bases from V and 6 from J, leaving 16 bases between them. CDR1 is LGHNA and CDR2 is YSLEER in the germline V gene.

This clonotype was counted many times. The chain couples TRBV10-3 to TRBJ2-7, with 9 nucleotides matching TRBD2. This CDR3 contains 15 residues. V was clipped by 4 bases and J by 2 bases; unmatched bases: 6. Looked up from germline, CDR1 is ENHRY and CDR2 is SYGVKD. Written as DNA, the CDR3 is TGTGCCATCAGTGCCGGGACTAGCACAGCCTACGAGCAGTACTTC. It codes for CAISAGTSTAYEQYF.

This clonotype appeared many times. The chain recombines TRBV12-3 or TRBV12-4 with TRBJ2-2; D is perhaps TRBD1 (6 bases). The CDR3 totals 15 residues. Trimming left V 6 bases short and J 2 bases short, with 13 bases between. The CDR3 nucleotides read TGTGCCAGCAGAGTGAGGACAGACAACACCGGGGAGCTGTTTTTT. This encodes CASRVRTDNTGELFF.

This clonotype was recorded a few times. The CDR3 loop reads CASSYDPDRVYQETQYF. CDR3 bases: TGTGCCAGCAGTTACGATCCGGACAGGGTGTACCAAGAGACCCAGTACTTC. The chain joins TRBV6-5 to TRBJ2-5; TRBD1 matches 8 bases. The V and J ends lost 2 bases and 0 bases, in that order; junction bases with no gene match: 8. Germline V gene sequence: CDR1 MNHEY, CDR2 SVGAGI. The CDR3 runs to 17 residues.

This clonotype was detected many times. The V gene is TRBV28, the J gene TRBJ2-1; D is ambiguous. Germline loops: CDR1 MDHEN, CDR2 SYDVKM. This CDR3 is 13 amino acids long. The V gene lost 2 bases and the J gene lost 5 bases, with 7 bases spanning the gap. The CDR3 DNA reads TGTGCCAGCAGTTTAAATTACGACAATGAGCAGTTCTTC. Its translation: CASSLNYDNEQFF. Filled out from reference TRBV28 and TRBJ2-1, the complete variable domain reads DVKVTQSSRYLVKRTGEKVFLECVQDMDHENMFWYRQDPGLGLRLIYFSYDVKMKEKGDIPEGYSVSREKKERFSLILESASTNQTSMYLCASSLNYDNEQFFGPGTRLTVL.

This clonotype appeared a few times. This chain links TRBV5-8 with TRBJ2-1; D not certain. CDR3 size: 15 residues. V was clipped by 1 base and J by 2 bases, with 10 bases between them. Germline V gives CDR1 SGHTS, CDR2 YDEGEE. In nucleotides, the CDR3 is TGTGCCAGCAGCTTGAGGCAGTCTACCTACAATGAGCAGTTCTTC. This codes for CASSLRQSTYNEQFF.

This clonotype turned up a few times. The rearrangement links TRBV7-9 to TRBJ1-5, with a weak D call TRBD1 (5 bases). The CDR3 runs to 17 residues. Germline CDR1 and CDR2: SEHNR and FQNEAQ (reference sequence). Trimming cost V 5 bases and J 1 base, with 18 bases left between them. The CDR3 reads CASSLSRGPESNQPQHF. In DNA, the CDR3 is TGTGCCAGCAGCCTCTCCCGGGGCCCCGAGAGCAATCAGCCCCAGCATTTT.

This clonotype was observed many times. The rearrangement joins TRBV10-3 to TRBJ2-3; D gene uncertain. Germline assignment: CDR1 ENHRY and CDR2 SYGVKD. The V end was cut by 7 bases, the J end by 2 bases, with 16 bases between. The CDR3 covers 15 residues. CDR3 bases: TGTGCCATCACCCTACTTGGCAGACCCACAGATACGCAGTATTTT. Its translation is CAITLLGRPTDTQYF.

The V and J genes are TRBV29-1 and TRBJ1-1; no reliable D call. The germline V and J ends were trimmed by 1 base and 7 bases, with 13 bases remaining between them. The CDR3 sequence is 13 residues long. CDR1 and CDR2 from the germline V gene are SQVTM and ANQGSEA. The CDR3 DNA follows: TGCAGCGTTGAAGCTGGCTCAGGCCTTGAAGCTTTCTTT. It yields the protein CSVEAGSGLEAFF.

V is TRBV4-3 and J is TRBJ2-7; no firm D call. The CDR3 runs to 15 residues. CDR1 and CDR2 (germline): LGHNA, YSLEER. With 1 base removed from V and 3 bases from J, the gap between germline ends came to 13 bases. The chain's CDR3 is CASSQAGWGNYEQYF. CDR3 DNA: TGCGCCAGCAGCCAAGCCGGCTGGGGAAACTACGAGCAGTACTTC.

Concerning this clonotype: This likely traces to a read error, being one base from a far larger clone. This chain links TRBV6-2 or TRBV6-3 with TRBJ2-2; 8 bases are a match to TRBD1. The length of the CDR3 is 15 residues. Germline V lookup: CDR1 MNHEY, CDR2 SVGEGT. The CDR3 region is CASSFSGGGTWELFF. In DNA, the CDR3 is TGTGCCAGCAGTTTCTCAGGGGGCGGCACCTGGGAGCTGTTTTTT.

This clonotype was picked up a small number of times. The genes are TRBV30 and TRBJ2-7; tentative D call: TRBD2 (7 bases). CDR3 length equals 15 residues. The germline CDR1 and CDR2 sequences are GTSNPN and SVGIG (reference sequence). Trimming pared 2 bases from V and 3 bases from J, leaving 17 bases between. The CDR3, as DNA: TGTGCCTGGAGTCCCCGAGGGGGGGCATACTACGAGCAGTACTTC. It is translated as CAWSPRGGAYYEQYF.

In the case of this clonotype: Given a much more abundant clone one base away, this may be a read error. The CDR3, as DNA: TGTGCCAGCAGCCAGACAGGGATTCCGCACCAGCAGTACTTC. Amino acid sequence: CASSQTGIPHQQYF. This sequence joins TRBV6-1 and TRBJ2-7; 7 bases line up with TRBD1. The CDR3 contains 14 residues. After removal of 6 bases from V and 8 bases from J, the junction contained 13 bases not matched to a gene. Per the germline V gene, CDR1 is MNHNS and CDR2 is SASEGT.